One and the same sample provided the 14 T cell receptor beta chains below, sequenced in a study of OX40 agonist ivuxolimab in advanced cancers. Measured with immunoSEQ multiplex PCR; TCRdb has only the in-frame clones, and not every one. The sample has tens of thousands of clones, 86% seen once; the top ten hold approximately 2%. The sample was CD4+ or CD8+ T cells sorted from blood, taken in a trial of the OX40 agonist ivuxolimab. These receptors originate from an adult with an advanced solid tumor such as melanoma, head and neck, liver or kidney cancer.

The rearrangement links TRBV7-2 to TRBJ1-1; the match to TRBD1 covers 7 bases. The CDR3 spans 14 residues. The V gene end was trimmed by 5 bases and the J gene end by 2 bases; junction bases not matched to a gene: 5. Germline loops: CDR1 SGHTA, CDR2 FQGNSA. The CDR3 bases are TGTGCCAGCAGCCCGGGACAGATTAACACTGAAGCTTTCTTT. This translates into CASSPGQINTEAFF.

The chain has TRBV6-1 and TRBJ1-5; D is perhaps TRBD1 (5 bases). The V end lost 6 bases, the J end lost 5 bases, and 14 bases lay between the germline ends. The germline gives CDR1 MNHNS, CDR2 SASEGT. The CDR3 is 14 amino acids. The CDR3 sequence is CASSYWGVDQPQHF. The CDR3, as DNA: TGTGCCAGCAGCTACTGGGGGGTTGATCAGCCCCAGCATTTT.

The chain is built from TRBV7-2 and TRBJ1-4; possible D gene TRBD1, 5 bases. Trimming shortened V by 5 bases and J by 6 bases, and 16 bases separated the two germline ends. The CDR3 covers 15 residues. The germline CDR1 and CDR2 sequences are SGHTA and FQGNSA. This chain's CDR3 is CASSRGSMGHEKLFF. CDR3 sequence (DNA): TGTGCCAGCAGCCGAGGGAGTATGGGGCATGAAAAACTGTTTTTT.

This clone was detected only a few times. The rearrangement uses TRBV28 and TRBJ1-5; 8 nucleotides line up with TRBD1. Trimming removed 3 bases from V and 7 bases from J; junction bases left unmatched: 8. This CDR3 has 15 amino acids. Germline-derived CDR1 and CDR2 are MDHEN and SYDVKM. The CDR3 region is CASSFGTGGIQPQHF. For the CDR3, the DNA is TGTGCCAGCAGTTTCGGGACAGGAGGAATCCAGCCCCAGCATTTT. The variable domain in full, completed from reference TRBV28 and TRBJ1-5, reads DVKVTQSSRYLVKRTGEKVFLECVQDMDHENMFWYRQDPGLGLRLIYFSYDVKMKEKGDIPEGYSVSREKKERFSLILESASTNQTSMYLCASSFGTGGIQPQHFGDGTRLSIL.

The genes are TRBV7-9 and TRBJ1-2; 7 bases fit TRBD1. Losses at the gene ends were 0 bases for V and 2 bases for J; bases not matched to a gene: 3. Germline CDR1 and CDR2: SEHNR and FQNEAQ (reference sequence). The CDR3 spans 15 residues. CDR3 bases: TGTGCCAGCAGCTTAGCTACGACAGGGAACTATGGCTACACCTTC. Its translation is CASSLATTGNYGYTF. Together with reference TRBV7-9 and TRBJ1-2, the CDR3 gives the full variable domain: DTGVSQNPRHKITKRGQNVTFRCDPISEHNRLYWYRQTLGQGPEFLTYFQNEAQLEKSRLLSDRFSAERPKGSFSTLEIQRTEQGDSAMYLCASSLATTGNYGYTFGSGTRLTVV.

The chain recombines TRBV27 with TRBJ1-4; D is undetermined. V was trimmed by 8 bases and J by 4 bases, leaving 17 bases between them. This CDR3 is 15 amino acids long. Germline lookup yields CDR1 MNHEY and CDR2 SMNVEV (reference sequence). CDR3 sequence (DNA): TGTGCCAGCTCTGTAAGGAACGCGATTAATGAAAAACTGTTTTTT. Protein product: CASSVRNAINEKLFF.

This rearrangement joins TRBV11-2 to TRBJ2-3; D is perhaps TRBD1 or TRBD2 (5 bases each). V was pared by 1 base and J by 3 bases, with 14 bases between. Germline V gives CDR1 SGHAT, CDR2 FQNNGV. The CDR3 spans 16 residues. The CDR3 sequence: CASSLGGPRITDTQYF. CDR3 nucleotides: TGTGCCAGCAGCTTAGGGGGACCTAGGATTACAGATACGCAGTATTTT.

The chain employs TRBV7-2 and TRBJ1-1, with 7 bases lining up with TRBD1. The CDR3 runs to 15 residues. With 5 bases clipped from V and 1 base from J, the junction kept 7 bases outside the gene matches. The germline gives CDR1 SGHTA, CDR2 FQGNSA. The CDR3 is CASSLRGRANTEAFF. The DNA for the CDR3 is TGTGCCAGCAGCCTCAGGGGGAGGGCGAACACTGAAGCTTTCTTT.

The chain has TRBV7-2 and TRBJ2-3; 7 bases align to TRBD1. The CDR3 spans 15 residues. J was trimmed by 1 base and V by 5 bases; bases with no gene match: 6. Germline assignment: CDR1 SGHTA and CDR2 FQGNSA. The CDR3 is CASSPRQGGTDTQYF. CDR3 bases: TGTGCCAGCAGCCCTCGACAGGGAGGCACAGATACGCAGTATTTT.

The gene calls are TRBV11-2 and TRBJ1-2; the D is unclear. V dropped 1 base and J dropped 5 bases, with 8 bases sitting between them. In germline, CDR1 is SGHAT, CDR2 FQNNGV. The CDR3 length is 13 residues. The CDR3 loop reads CASSLGKDYGYTF. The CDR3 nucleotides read TGTGCCAGCAGCTTAGGGAAAGATTATGGCTACACCTTC.

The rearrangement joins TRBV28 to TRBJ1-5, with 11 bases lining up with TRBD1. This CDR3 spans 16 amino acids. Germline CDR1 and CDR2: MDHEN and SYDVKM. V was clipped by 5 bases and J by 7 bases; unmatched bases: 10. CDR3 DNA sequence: TGTGCCAGCAGTGAACCGGGACAGGGGGTCGGGCAGCCCCAGCATTTT. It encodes CASSEPGQGVGQPQHF. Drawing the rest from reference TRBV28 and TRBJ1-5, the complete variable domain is DVKVTQSSRYLVKRTGEKVFLECVQDMDHENMFWYRQDPGLGLRLIYFSYDVKMKEKGDIPEGYSVSREKKERFSLILESASTNQTSMYLCASSEPGQGVGQPQHFGDGTRLSIL.

The CDR3 bases are TGTGCCAGTAGTATCGTGTTCAGGGGCGGATTCTATGGCTACACCTTC. It translates to CASSIVFRGGFYGYTF. The chain links TRBV19 to TRBJ1-2, with D possibly TRBD1 on 6 matching bases. V gave up 3 bases and J gave up 4 bases, with 18 bases separating them. Germline CDR1 is LNHDA and CDR2 is SQIVND (reference sequence). This CDR3 spans 16 amino acids.

The CDR3 sequence: CASSHRVGPQHF. The CDR3 nucleotides read TGTGCCAGCAGCCACAGGGTCGGGCCCCAGCATTTT. The chain has TRBV7-8 and TRBJ1-5; weak D call: TRBD1 (6 bases). The CDR3 sequence is 12 residues long. Trimming took 5 bases from V and 9 from J, leaving 11 bases between them. CDR1 is SGHVS and CDR2 is FQNEAQ in the germline V gene.

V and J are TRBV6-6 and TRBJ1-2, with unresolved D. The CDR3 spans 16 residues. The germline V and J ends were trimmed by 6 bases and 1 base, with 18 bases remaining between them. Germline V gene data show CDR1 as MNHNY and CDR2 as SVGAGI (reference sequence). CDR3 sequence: CASSRESGRYNYGYTF. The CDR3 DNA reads TGTGCCAGCAGCCGCGAGTCGGGCCGTTATAACTATGGCTACACCTTC.